This TCR beta chain originates from a study of radiotherapy plus CTLA-4 blockade in lung cancer. Across the whole study: Of the patients, about 19% showed objective responses and roughly 31% attained disease control.

The CDR3 contains 15 residues. Germline V gives CDR1 MNHEY, CDR2 SVGAGI. J gave up 4 bases and V 7 bases, and 4 bases lay outside the gene matches. TCRdb's copy holds only in-frame clones and misses some; the assay was immunoSEQ multiplex PCR. The sample carries 25,000 to 35,000 clones, around three quarters recorded once. V is TRBV6-5 and J is TRBJ2-1, with 13 bases aligning to TRBD2. The source of this sequence is a human donor with non-small cell lung cancer that progressed on radiotherapy plus ipilimumab. The sample in question was peripheral blood, obtained from a patient treated with radiotherapy plus ipilimumab. In DNA, the CDR3 is TGTGCCAGCACCCTACTAGCGGGAGGGTACAATGAGCAGTTCTTC. Protein sequence: CASTLLAGGYNEQFF.